The entry that follows covers one T cell receptor beta chain sequence. The ends were cut back, 6 bases at V and 7 bases at J, with 12 bases in the middle. The CDR3 is made up of 12 amino acids. Germline CDR1 LNHDA, CDR2 SQIVND (reference sequence). Authors' data handling: Cell counts per sample came from amplifying reference gene primers. The assay was immunoSEQ multiplex PCR, and TCRdb's table has in-frame clones only and misses some. V and J calls and clone size follow that table, whereas D and trimming were derived from the DNA. This table holds some 400,000 clones, more than 75% found once. The data derive from a study of blood T cell repertoires in COVID-19. Study overall: Samples came from the United States, Italy and Spain, spanning acute and convalescent COVID-19.

This chain uses TRBV19 with TRBJ1-2, with D perhaps TRBD1 (6 bases). Sample: peripheral blood. The source of this sequence is a human donor with acute or convalescent COVID-19. The donor label of this sample is uncertain. The CDR3 DNA reads TGTGCCAGTAGAACGGGGGGCCTTGGCTACACCTTC. Its translation: CASRTGGLGYTF. The variable domain in full, with the rest retrieved from reference TRBV19 and TRBJ1-2, is DGGITQSPKYLFRKEGQNVTLSCEQNLNHDAMYWYRQDPGQGLRLIYYSQIVNDFQKGDIAEGYSVSREKKESFPLTVTSAQKNPTAFYLCASRTGGLGYTFGSGTRLTVV.